The 2 T cell receptor beta chains reported below all come from one sample, sequenced in a study of identical twins. TCRdb recomputed calls from the 5' RACE reads with MiXCR, one row per CDR3 protein. In the table there are roughly 1.6 million distinct CDR3 sequences, 25% to 35% of which are singletons. Sequenced input: cord blood. The receptors shown here come from a newborn girl in good health.

J is TRBJ2-3 and V is TRBV27; TRBD2 might be the D (6 bases). The CDR3 is 16 amino acids. The V end lost 6 bases, the J end lost 2 bases, and 18 bases lay between the germline ends. Germline assignment: CDR1 MNHEY and CDR2 SMNVEV (reference sequence). The CDR3 DNA follows: TGTGCCAGCAGACTTCGGGACTGGAGGCTCACAGATACGCAGTATTTT. Translating it yields CASRLRDWRLTDTQYF.

The genes are TRBV6-2 or TRBV6-3 and TRBJ2-7; possibly TRBD2 for D (6 bases). The CDR3 has 15 residues. Per the germline V gene, CDR1 is MNHEY and CDR2 is SVGEGT. Between the trimmed V and J ends, which lost 2 bases and 7 bases, there was a span of 18 bases. The chain's CDR3 is CASSYDRRAGSEQYF. The CDR3, as DNA: TGTGCCAGCAGTTACGACAGAAGGGCGGGAAGTGAGCAGTACTTC.